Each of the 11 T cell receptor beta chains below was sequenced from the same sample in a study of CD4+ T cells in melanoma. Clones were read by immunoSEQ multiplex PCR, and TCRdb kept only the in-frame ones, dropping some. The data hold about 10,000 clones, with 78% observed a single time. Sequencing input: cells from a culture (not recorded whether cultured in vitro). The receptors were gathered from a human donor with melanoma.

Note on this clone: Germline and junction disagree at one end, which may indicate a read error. CDR3 coding DNA: TGTGCTAGTGGTTTGGAGACCGGACAGCCAGCTTTT. Protein sequence: CASGLETGQPAF. This chain connects TRBV12-5 to TRBJ1-1; possibly TRBD1 for D (6 bases). CDR3 length equals 12 residues. Germline V gene data show CDR1 as LGHNT and CDR2 as FRNRAP. Variable domain in full (rest from reference TRBV12-5 and TRBJ1-1): DARVTQTPRHKVTEMGQEVTMRCQPILGHNTVFWYRQTMMQGLELLAYFRNRAPLDDSGMPKDRFSAEMPDATLATLKIQPSEPRDSAVYFCASGLETGQPAFGQGTRLTVV.

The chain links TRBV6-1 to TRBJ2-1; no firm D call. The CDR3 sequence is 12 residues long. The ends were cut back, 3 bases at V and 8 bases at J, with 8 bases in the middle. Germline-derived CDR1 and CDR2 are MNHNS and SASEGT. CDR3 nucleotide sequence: TGTGCCAGCAGTGATTCTTTCTATGAGCAGTTCTTC. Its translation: CASSDSFYEQFF.

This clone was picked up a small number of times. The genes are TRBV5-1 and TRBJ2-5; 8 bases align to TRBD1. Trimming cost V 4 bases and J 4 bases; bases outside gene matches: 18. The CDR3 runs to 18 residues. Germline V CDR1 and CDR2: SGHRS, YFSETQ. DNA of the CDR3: TGCGCCAGCAGCCCCCTTGCGGGCGACAGGGGTCTCGGAGAGACCCAGTACTTC. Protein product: CASSPLAGDRGLGETQYF.

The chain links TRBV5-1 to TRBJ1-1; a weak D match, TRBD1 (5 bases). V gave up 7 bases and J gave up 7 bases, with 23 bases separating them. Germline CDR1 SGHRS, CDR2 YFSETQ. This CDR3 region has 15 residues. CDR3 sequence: CASGDGGDEGLEAFF. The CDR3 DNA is TGCGCCAGCGGGGACGGAGGGGACGAGGGGCTTGAAGCTTTCTTT.

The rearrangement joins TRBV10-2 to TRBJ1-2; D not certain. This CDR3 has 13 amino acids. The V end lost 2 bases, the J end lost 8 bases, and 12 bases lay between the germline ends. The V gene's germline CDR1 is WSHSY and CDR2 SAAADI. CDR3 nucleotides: TGCGCCAGCAGTGAGGGTCTCACTCTAGGCTACACCTTC. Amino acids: CASSEGLTLGYTF.

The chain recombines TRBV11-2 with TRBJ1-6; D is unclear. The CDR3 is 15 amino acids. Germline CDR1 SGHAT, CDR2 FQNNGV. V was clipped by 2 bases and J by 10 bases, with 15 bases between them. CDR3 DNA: TGTGCCAGCAGCTTAATGGCCAGGCCAAACTCACCCCTCCACTTT. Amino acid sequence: CASSLMARPNSPLHF.

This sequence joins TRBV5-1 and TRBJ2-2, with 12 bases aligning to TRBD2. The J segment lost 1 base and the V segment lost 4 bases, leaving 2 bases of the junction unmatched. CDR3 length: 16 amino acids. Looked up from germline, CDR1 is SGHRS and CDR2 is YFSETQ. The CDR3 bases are TGCGCCAGCAGCGCGGGACTAGCGGGGAACACCGGGGAGCTGTTTTTT. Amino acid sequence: CASSAGLAGNTGELFF.

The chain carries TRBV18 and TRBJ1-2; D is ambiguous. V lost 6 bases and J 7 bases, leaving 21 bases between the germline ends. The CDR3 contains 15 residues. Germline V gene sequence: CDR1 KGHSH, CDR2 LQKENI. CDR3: CASSHRARETIGYTF. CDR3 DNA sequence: TGTGCCAGCTCCCACCGTGCTCGGGAGACGATTGGCTACACCTTC.

In DNA, the CDR3 is TGCGCCAGCAGCCAAGAGTGGGCAGATACGCAGTATTTT. Its translation: CASSQEWADTQYF. V is TRBV4-1 and J is TRBJ2-3; no clear D. Germline V gene data show CDR1 as MGHRA and CDR2 as YSYEKL. CDR3 size: 13 residues. The V end was cut by 0 bases, the J end by 4 bases, with 5 bases between.

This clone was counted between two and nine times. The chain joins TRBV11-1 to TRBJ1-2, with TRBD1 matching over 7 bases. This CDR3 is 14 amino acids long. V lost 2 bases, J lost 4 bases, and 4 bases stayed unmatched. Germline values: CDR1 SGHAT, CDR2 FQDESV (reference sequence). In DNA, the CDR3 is TGTGCCAGCAGCTTATCAAGGGGGCTCTATGGCTACACCTTC. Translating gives CASSLSRGLYGYTF.

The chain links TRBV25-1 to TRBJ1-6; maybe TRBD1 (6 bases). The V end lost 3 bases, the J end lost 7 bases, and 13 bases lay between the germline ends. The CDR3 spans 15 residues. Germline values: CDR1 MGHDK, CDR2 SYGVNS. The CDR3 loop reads CASSETQGSNSPLHF. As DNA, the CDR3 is TGTGCCAGCAGTGAGACCCAGGGGTCAAATTCACCCCTCCACTTT.